Described below is a single T cell receptor (beta chain) sequence and its context. This specimen comes from a study of control samples from healthy donors and cancer patients. TCRdb's copy holds only in-frame clones and misses some; the assay was immunoSEQ multiplex PCR. Of hundreds of thousands of clones listed, more than 80% are singletons. CDR1 LNHNV and CDR2 YYDKDF come from the germline V gene (reference sequence). The CDR3 totals 14 residues. The V end lost 5 bases, the J end lost 5 bases, and 15 bases lay between the germline ends. The chain joins TRBV15 to TRBJ1-1, with D perhaps TRBD1 (5 bases). This sequence was found in a man aged 40-55 years with head and neck cancer. The sequencing input was PBMCs. The CDR3 loop reads CATSSWGGRTEAFF. The DNA of the CDR3 is TGTGCCACCAGCTCCTGGGGCGGTCGGACTGAAGCTTTCTTT.